A selection of T cell receptor beta chains follows, all from one sample in a study of T cells in Graves' hyperthyroidism and ophthalmopathy. TCRdb independently ran MiXCR on the multiplex PCR reads; one entry per CDR3 protein. Among some 500,000 distinct CDR3 sequences listed, approximately 15% were seen once. Sequencing was carried out using blood. The receptors were sampled from a woman aged 18-35 years with Graves' hyperthyroidism. Each CDR3 is given with its conserved first and last residue. The order of the fields is CDR3 length, V gene, clone size, D gene, J gene, CDR3 DNA, CDR3 protein. The D gene is left open where the match is weak. A row's size may be missing; if present it is once, few, many or a size class.

cdr3_length: 14; v_call: TRBV19; clone_size: many; d_call: TRBD1; j_call: TRBJ2-1; cdr3_nt: TGTGCCAGTATCCCCGGGACAGGAGCGAATGAGCAGTTCTTC; cdr3_aa: CASIPGTGANEQFF
cdr3_length: 15; v_call: TRBV28; clone_size: once; d_call: TRBD2; j_call: TRBJ2-5; cdr3_nt: TGTGCCAGCAGTCTCGGGGCTAGCGGCCAAGAGACCCAGTACTTC; cdr3_aa: CASSLGASGQETQYF
cdr3_length: 16; v_call: TRBV4-1; clone_size: -; d_call: TRBD2; j_call: TRBJ2-7; cdr3_nt: TGCGCCAGCAGCCAAGCCTCCGGGACTAGTGAAAACGAGCAGTACTTC; cdr3_aa: CASSQASGTSENEQYF
cdr3_length: 16; v_call: TRBV12-3/TRBV12-4; clone_size: few; d_call: TRBD2; j_call: TRBJ2-2; cdr3_nt: TGTGCCAGCATTCCAAGCGGGAGGGAGGACACCAGGGAGCTGTTTTTT; cdr3_aa: CASIPSGREDTRELFF
cdr3_length: 15; v_call: TRBV24-1; clone_size: many; d_call: TRBD2; j_call: TRBJ2-1; cdr3_nt: TGTGCCACCAGTGATTTAGCGGGATACTACAATGAGCAGTTCTTC; cdr3_aa: CATSDLAGYYNEQFF
cdr3_length: 16; v_call: TRBV12-3/TRBV12-4; clone_size: many; d_call: TRBD1; j_call: TRBJ2-2; cdr3_nt: TGTGCCACTACTGGGGGGGGACAGGGAATCACCGGGGAGCTGTTTTTT; cdr3_aa: CATTGGGQGITGELFF
cdr3_length: 15; v_call: TRBV28; clone_size: many; d_call: TRBD2; j_call: TRBJ2-1; cdr3_nt: TGTGCCAGCAGGGAGCTAGCGGGAGTGGGTAATGAGCAGTTCTTC; cdr3_aa: CASRELAGVGNEQFF
cdr3_length: 12; v_call: TRBV7-9; clone_size: many; d_call: -; j_call: TRBJ2-3; cdr3_nt: TGTGCCAGCAGCCCCCCTCCGGGTACGCAGTATTTT; cdr3_aa: CASSPPPGTQYF
cdr3_length: 16; v_call: TRBV24-1; clone_size: many; d_call: -; j_call: TRBJ2-2; cdr3_nt: TGTGCCACCAGTGACTCGACACCCCCTCGAGGCGGGGAGCTGTTTTTT; cdr3_aa: CATSDSTPPRGGELFF
cdr3_length: 14; v_call: TRBV24-1; clone_size: many; d_call: -; j_call: TRBJ2-2; cdr3_nt: TGTGCCACCAGTGCTGGGGCCCACACCGGGGAGCTGTTTTTT; cdr3_aa: CATSAGAHTGELFF
cdr3_length: 14; v_call: TRBV5-1; clone_size: few; d_call: TRBD2; j_call: TRBJ2-5; cdr3_nt: TGCGCCAGCAGCTTCGGGCGGGAGGGGGAGACCCAGTACTTC; cdr3_aa: CASSFGREGETQYF
cdr3_length: 15; v_call: TRBV20-1; clone_size: -; d_call: TRBD1; j_call: TRBJ1-1; cdr3_nt: TGCAGTGCTAGAGCTTCGACAGGGACTGACACTGAAGCTTTCTTT; cdr3_aa: CSARASTGTDTEAFF
cdr3_length: 12; v_call: TRBV30; clone_size: many; d_call: -; j_call: TRBJ2-5; cdr3_nt: TGTGCCTGGAGTGTAAGTGGGGAGACCCAGTACTTC; cdr3_aa: CAWSVSGETQYF
cdr3_length: 15; v_call: TRBV4-1; clone_size: -; d_call: -; j_call: TRBJ1-2; cdr3_nt: TGCGCCAGCAGCCAAGGGCAGGGAGATAACTATGGCTACACCTTC; cdr3_aa: CASSQGQGDNYGYTF
cdr3_length: 16; v_call: TRBV12-3/TRBV12-4; clone_size: many; d_call: -; j_call: TRBJ2-3; cdr3_nt: TGTGCCAGCAGTTATGTACGTGGAGCCAGCACAGATACGCAGTATTTT; cdr3_aa: CASSYVRGASTDTQYF
cdr3_length: 15; v_call: TRBV7-9; clone_size: few; d_call: TRBD2; j_call: TRBJ2-1; cdr3_nt: TGTGCCAGCAGCTTAATTGGCGGGGGCTACAATGAGCAGTTCTTC; cdr3_aa: CASSLIGGGYNEQFF